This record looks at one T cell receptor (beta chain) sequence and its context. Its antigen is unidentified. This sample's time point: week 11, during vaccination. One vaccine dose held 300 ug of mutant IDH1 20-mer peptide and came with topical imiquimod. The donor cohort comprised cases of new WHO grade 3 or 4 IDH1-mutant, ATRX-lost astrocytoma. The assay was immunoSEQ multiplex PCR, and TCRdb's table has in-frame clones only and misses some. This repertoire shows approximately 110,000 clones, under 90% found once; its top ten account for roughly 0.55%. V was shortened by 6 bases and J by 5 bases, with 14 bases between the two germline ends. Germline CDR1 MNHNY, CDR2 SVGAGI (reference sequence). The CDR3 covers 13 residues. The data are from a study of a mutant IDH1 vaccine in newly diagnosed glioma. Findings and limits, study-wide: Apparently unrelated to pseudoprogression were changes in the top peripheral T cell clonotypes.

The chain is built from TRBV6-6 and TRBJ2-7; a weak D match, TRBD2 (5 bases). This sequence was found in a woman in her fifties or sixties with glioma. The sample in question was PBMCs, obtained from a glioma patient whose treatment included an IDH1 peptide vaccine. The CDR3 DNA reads TGTGCCAGCAGGGTAGAGGGTGGCCACGAGCAGTACTTC. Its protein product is CASRVEGGHEQYF.